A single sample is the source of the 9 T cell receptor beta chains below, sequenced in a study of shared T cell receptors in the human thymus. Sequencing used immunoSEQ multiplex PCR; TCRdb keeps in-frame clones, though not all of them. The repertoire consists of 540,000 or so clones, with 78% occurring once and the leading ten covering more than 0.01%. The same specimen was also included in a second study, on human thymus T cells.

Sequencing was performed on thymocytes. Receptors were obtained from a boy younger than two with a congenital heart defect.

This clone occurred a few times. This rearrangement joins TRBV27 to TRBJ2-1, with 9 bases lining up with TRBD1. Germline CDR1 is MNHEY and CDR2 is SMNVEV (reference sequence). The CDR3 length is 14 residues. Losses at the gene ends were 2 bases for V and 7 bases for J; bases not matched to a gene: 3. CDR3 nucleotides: TGTGCCAGCAGTTTACGGGACAGGGAAAATGAGCAGTTCTTC. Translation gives CASSLRDRENEQFF.

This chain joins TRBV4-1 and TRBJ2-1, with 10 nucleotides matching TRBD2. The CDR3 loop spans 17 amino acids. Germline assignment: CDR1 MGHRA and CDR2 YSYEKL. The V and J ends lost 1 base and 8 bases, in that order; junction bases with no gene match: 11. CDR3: CASSQGTGLAGADEQFF. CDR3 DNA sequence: TGCGCCAGCAGCCAAGGGACGGGGCTAGCGGGAGCCGATGAGCAGTTCTTC.

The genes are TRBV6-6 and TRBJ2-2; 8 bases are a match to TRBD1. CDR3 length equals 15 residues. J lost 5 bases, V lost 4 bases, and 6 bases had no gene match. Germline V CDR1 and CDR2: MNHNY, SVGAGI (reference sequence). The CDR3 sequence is CASSLGTGQTGELFF. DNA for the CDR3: TGTGCCAGCAGTTTAGGGACAGGACAAACCGGGGAGCTGTTTTTT.

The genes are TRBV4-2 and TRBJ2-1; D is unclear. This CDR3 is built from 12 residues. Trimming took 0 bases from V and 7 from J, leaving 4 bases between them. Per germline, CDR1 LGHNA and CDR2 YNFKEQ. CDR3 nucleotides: TGTGCCAGCAGCCAAGATCGGAATGAGCAGTTCTTC. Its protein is CASSQDRNEQFF.

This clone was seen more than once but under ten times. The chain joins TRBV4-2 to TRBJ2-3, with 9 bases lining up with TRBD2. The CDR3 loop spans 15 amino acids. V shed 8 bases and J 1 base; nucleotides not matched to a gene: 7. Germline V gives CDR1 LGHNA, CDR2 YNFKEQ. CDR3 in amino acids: CASRPAGGRTDTQYF. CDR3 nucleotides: TGTGCCAGCCGACCGGCGGGGGGGCGCACAGATACGCAGTATTTT.

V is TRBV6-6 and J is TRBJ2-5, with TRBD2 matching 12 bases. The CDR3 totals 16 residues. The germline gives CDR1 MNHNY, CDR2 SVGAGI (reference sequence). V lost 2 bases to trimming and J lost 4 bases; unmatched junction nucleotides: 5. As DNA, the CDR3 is TGTGCCAGCAGTTACCTTCGACTAGCGGGAGTAGAGACCCAGTACTTC. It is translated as CASSYLRLAGVETQYF.

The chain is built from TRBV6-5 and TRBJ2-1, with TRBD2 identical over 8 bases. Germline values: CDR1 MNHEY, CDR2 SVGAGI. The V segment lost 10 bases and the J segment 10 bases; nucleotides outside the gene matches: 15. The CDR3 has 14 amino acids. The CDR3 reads CATHSGNGGREQFF. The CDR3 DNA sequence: TGTGCCACCCATAGCGGGAATGGAGGAAGGGAGCAGTTCTTC.

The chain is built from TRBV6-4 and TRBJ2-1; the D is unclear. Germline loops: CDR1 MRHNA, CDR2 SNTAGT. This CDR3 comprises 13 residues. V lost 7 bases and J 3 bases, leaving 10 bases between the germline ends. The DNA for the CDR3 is TGTGCCAGCACCCATCGGGTCTACAATGAGCAGTTCTTC. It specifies CASTHRVYNEQFF.

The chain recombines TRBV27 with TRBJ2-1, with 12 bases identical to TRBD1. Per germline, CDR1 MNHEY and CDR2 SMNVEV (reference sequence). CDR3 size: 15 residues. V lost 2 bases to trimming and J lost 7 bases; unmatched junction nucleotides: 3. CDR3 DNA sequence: TGTGCCAGCAGTTTAAGGGACAGGGGGCGGAATGAGCAGTTCTTC. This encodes CASSLRDRGRNEQFF.